These 10 T cell receptor beta chains share one sample of origin, sequenced in a study of OX40 agonist ivuxolimab in advanced cancers. The repertoire was sequenced with immunoSEQ multiplex PCR; TCRdb's copy has only in-frame clones and lacks some. This sample carries tens of thousands of clones, about 88% of them seen once, and the ten largest clones take around 0.96%. The material was CD4+ or CD8+ T cells sorted from blood, obtained in a trial of the OX40 agonist ivuxolimab. These receptors all come from an adult with an advanced solid tumor such as melanoma, head and neck, liver or kidney cancer.

J is TRBJ2-2 and V is TRBV6-1, with unresolved D. With 2 bases removed from V and 7 bases from J, the gap between germline ends came to 5 bases. From germline, CDR1 is MNHNS and CDR2 SASEGT. The CDR3 consists of 12 residues. The CDR3 spells CASSEYGGELFF. The CDR3 DNA reads as TGTGCCAGCAGTGAATACGGCGGGGAGCTGTTTTTT.

The rearrangement uses TRBV6-8 and TRBJ2-7; 8 bases are a match to TRBD2. V lost 6 bases, J lost 3 bases, and 7 bases stayed unmatched. This CDR3 has 14 amino acids. CDR1 and CDR2 from the germline V gene are MNHGY and SAAAGT. The CDR3 sequence is CASRHPGGVYEQYF. CDR3 bases: TGTGCCAGCAGGCACCCCGGGGGGGTCTACGAGCAGTACTTC.

This chain joins TRBV5-1 and TRBJ2-5; D call uncertain. Trimming took 4 bases from V and 0 from J, leaving 10 bases between them. The germline V gene encodes CDR1 SGHRS and CDR2 YFSETQ. The CDR3 has 14 residues. DNA of the CDR3: TGCGCCAGCAGCCCCGGACGGAACCAAGAGACCCAGTACTTC. Translated: CASSPGRNQETQYF.

V is TRBV7-9 and J is TRBJ1-2, with unresolved D. Trimming removed 7 bases from V and 4 bases from J, with 16 bases in between. Per germline, CDR1 SEHNR and CDR2 FQNEAQ (reference sequence). The CDR3 is 14 residues long. The CDR3 region is CASKIGDGIYGYTF. CDR3 nucleotide sequence: TGTGCCAGCAAAATTGGAGATGGAATCTATGGCTACACCTTC. Full variable domain (outside the CDR3, taken from reference TRBV7-9 and TRBJ1-2): DTGVSQNPRHKITKRGQNVTFRCDPISEHNRLYWYRQTLGQGPEFLTYFQNEAQLEKSRLLSDRFSAERPKGSFSTLEIQRTEQGDSAMYLCASKIGDGIYGYTFGSGTRLTVV.

This rearrangement joins TRBV18 to TRBJ2-7; 8 bases fit TRBD1. Germline V gene sequence: CDR1 KGHSH, CDR2 LQKENI. V gave up 3 bases and J gave up 0 bases; unmatched junction bases: 4. CDR3 size: 15 residues. The CDR3 DNA follows: TGTGCCAGCTCACCTGGGGACAGGAGCTCCTACGAGCAGTACTTC. Its protein product is CASSPGDRSSYEQYF.

CDR3 in DNA: TGTGCCACCCCTAGAGACCCAGGGGCCAAAAACATTCAGTACTTC. Translating gives CATPRDPGAKNIQYF. V and J are TRBV15 and TRBJ2-4; D perhaps matches TRBD1 (5 bases). Germline CDR1 reads LNHNV; CDR2 reads YYDKDF (reference sequence). The CDR3 covers 15 residues. V gave up 8 bases and J gave up 1 base, with 15 bases separating them. Filled out from reference TRBV15 and TRBJ2-4, the complete variable domain reads DAMVIQNPRYQVTQFGKPVTLSCSQTLNHNVMYWYQQKSSQAPKLLFHYYDKDFNNEADTPDNFQSRRPNTSFCFLDIRSPGLGDTAMYLCATPRDPGAKNIQYFGAGTRLSVL.

The chain is built from TRBV28 and TRBJ1-2; D is perhaps TRBD1 (5 bases). Per germline, CDR1 MDHEN and CDR2 SYDVKM. Trimming cost V 2 bases and J 7 bases, with 17 bases left between them. CDR3 length: 15 residues. CDR3 amino acids: CASSLRAGGAAGYTF. The CDR3 DNA reads TGTGCCAGCAGTTTAAGGGCAGGAGGGGCGGCTGGCTACACCTTC.

The CDR3 nucleotides read TGTGCCAGCAGCGAAACCACAGGGGGCTTCACAGATACGCAGTATTTT. It yields the protein CASSETTGGFTDTQYF. The genes are TRBV11-1 and TRBJ2-3; 9 positions match TRBD1. The CDR3 runs to 16 residues. Germline assignment: CDR1 SGHAT and CDR2 FQDESV (reference sequence). The V gene end was trimmed by 5 bases and the J gene end by 2 bases; junction bases not matched to a gene: 8.

The chain combines TRBV21-1 with TRBJ1-2; TRBD1, the D gene given by the table, was not confirmed from the DNA. TRBV21-1 is marked as a pseudogene. The CDR3 consists of 13 residues. In DNA, the CDR3 is TGTGCCAGCAAGGACAGAGGCCCTCATGGCTACACCTTC. Protein sequence: CASKDRGPHGYTF.

The V and J genes are TRBV27 and TRBJ2-2, with D maybe TRBD2 (5 bases). V gave up 4 bases and J gave up 0 bases, with 12 bases separating them. CDR3 length: 16 residues. CDR1 is MNHEY and CDR2 is SMNVEV in the germline V gene (reference sequence). The CDR3 DNA reads TGTGCCAGCAGTTCCTTAGCGCCCGCGAACACCGGGGAGCTGTTTTTT. It yields the protein CASSSLAPANTGELFF.